Below, 20 T cell receptor beta chains from the same sample are listed, as sequenced in a study of cytomegalovirus exposure and HLA in healthy donors. The PCR ran on 60 Vbeta and 13 Jbeta primers. Here immunoSEQ multiplex PCR was the method, and the copy in TCRdb shows in-frame clones only, minus some. In the table there are about 160,000 clones, around 84% of which are singletons. The sequenced sample consisted of PBMCs. These TCRs come from a man in his late teens or twenties in good health and CMV-seropositive.

The chain carries TRBV5-1 and TRBJ1-2; D perhaps matches TRBD1 (6 bases). Germline V gives CDR1 SGHRS, CDR2 YFSETQ. The ends were cut back, 4 bases at V and 8 bases at J, with 21 bases in the middle. The CDR3 runs 15 residues. This CDR3 is CASSDEGGSTGGYTF. In DNA, the CDR3 is TGCGCCAGCAGCGACGAAGGGGGATCGACCGGGGGCTACACCTTC.

The CDR3 sequence is CASSQLAGGQDTQYF. CDR3 DNA sequence: TGTGCCAGCAGCCAACTAGCGGGGGGGCAAGATACGCAGTATTTT. The chain is built from TRBV6-5 and TRBJ2-3, with 13 bases lining up with TRBD2. The trim removed 6 bases at V and 5 bases at J, leaving 5 bases unmatched. The length of the CDR3 is 15 residues. The germline V gene has CDR1 MNHEY and CDR2 SVGAGI.

This chain uses TRBV10-2 with TRBJ1-1; D unresolved. Trimming removed 0 bases at V and 0 bases at J, with 5 bases between. Germline V lookup: CDR1 WSHSY, CDR2 SAAADI. This CDR3 contains 14 residues. For the CDR3, the DNA is TGCGCCAGCAGTGAGTCGTTCGTGAACACTGAAGCTTTCTTT. The encoded protein is CASSESFVNTEAFF.

The rearrangement links TRBV11-3 to TRBJ1-1; D uncertain. This CDR3 is 16 amino acids long. V was pared by 5 bases and J by 4 bases, with 20 bases between. In germline, CDR1 is SGHNT, CDR2 YENEEA. DNA of the CDR3: TGTGCCAGCAGCCAGGCGGGAGACCCGTTGGGCACTGAAGCTTTCTTT. This encodes CASSQAGDPLGTEAFF. The complete variable domain, with remaining parts taken from reference TRBV11-3 and TRBJ1-1, reads EAGVVQSPRYKIIEKKQPVAFWCNPISGHNTLYWYLQNLGQGPELLIRYENEEAVDDSQLPKDRFSAERLKGVDSTLKIQPAELGDSAVYLCASSQAGDPLGTEAFFGQGTRLTVV.

The rearrangement uses TRBV6-5 and TRBJ1-4; D not resolved. Trimming took 0 bases from V and 0 from J, leaving 8 bases between them. The CDR3 consists of 16 residues. CDR1 and CDR2 from the germline V gene are MNHEY and SVGAGI. CDR3 amino acids: CASSYSIPATNEKLFF. CDR3 bases: TGTGCCAGCAGTTACTCTATTCCTGCAACTAATGAAAAACTGTTTTTT.

The genes are TRBV13 and TRBJ1-6, with TRBD1 identical over 7 bases. In germline, CDR1 is PRHDT, CDR2 FYEKMQ (reference sequence). The CDR3 runs 14 residues. Trimming cost V 4 bases and J 9 bases; bases outside gene matches: 6. In nucleotides, the CDR3 is TGTGCCAGCAGCTCGACAGGGTCGGTTTCACCCCTCCACTTT. This encodes CASSSTGSVSPLHF.

This chain joins TRBV9 and TRBJ1-2, with 7 bases lining up with TRBD1. The CDR3 extends over 15 amino acids. Germline CDR1 SGDLS, CDR2 YYNGEE. Trimming removed 3 bases from V and 1 base from J; junction bases left unmatched: 6. As DNA, the CDR3 is TGTGCCAGCAGCGCCTACCAGGGGGATAACTATGGCTACACCTTC. This gives the protein CASSAYQGDNYGYTF.

J is TRBJ2-7 and V is TRBV9; TRBD2 might be the D (5 bases). V was shortened by 4 bases and J by 7 bases, with 15 bases between the two germline ends. The CDR3 contains 13 residues. CDR1 is SGDLS, CDR2 YYNGEE, per germline. The CDR3 DNA reads as TGTGCCAGCAGCCCTTCATCCGGGGAGGAGCAGTACTTC. This translates into CASSPSSGEEQYF.

The chain links TRBV4-3 to TRBJ2-3; 11 nucleotides match TRBD2. The CDR3 has 14 amino acids. Germline values: CDR1 LGHNA, CDR2 YSLEER. With V trimmed by 5 bases and J by 6 bases, 4 bases remained unmatched. The CDR3 loop is CASSFRTSGDTQYF. As DNA, the CDR3 is TGCGCCAGCAGCTTCCGGACTAGCGGGGATACGCAGTATTTT.

This clone was seen just once. The rearrangement links TRBV6-5 to TRBJ1-3, with 7 bases lining up with TRBD1. There are 13 residues in the CDR3. V gave up 8 bases and J gave up 4 bases; unmatched junction bases: 5. From germline, CDR1 is MNHEY and CDR2 SVGAGI. CDR3 sequence: CASRAGGGNTIYF. CDR3 sequence (DNA): TGTGCCAGCCGAGCAGGGGGAGGAAACACCATATATTTT.

The gene calls are TRBV7-9 and TRBJ1-4, with 8 bases fitting TRBD1. Trimming cost V 3 bases and J 5 bases; bases outside gene matches: 5. CDR3 size: 15 residues. Germline V CDR1 and CDR2: SEHNR, FQNEAQ (reference sequence). In DNA, the CDR3 is TGTGCCAGCAGCTTGATGACAGGGGAGAATGAAAAACTGTTTTTT. Its protein product is CASSLMTGENEKLFF. The whole variable domain, remainder taken from reference TRBV7-9 and TRBJ1-4, is DTGVSQNPRHKITKRGQNVTFRCDPISEHNRLYWYRQTLGQGPEFLTYFQNEAQLEKSRLLSDRFSAERPKGSFSTLEIQRTEQGDSAMYLCASSLMTGENEKLFFGSGTQLSVL.

This clone was detected only once. The rearrangement uses TRBV7-3 and TRBJ2-5; perhaps TRBD1 as D (5 bases). This CDR3 region has 13 residues. Trimming removed 5 bases from V and 5 bases from J, with 12 bases in between. Germline CDR1 and CDR2: SGHTA and FQGTGA. In DNA form, the CDR3 reads TGTGCCAGCAGCCGCAGGGTTGGGGAGACCCAGTACTTC. Residues: CASSRRVGETQYF.

By proportion, this clone is medium-sized (0.01 to 0.1%). The chain combines TRBV6-6 with TRBJ2-1, with D hard to call. V was shortened by 5 bases and J by 6 bases, with 8 bases between the two germline ends. The CDR3 is 12 residues long. Looked up from germline, CDR1 is MNHNY and CDR2 is SVGAGI (reference sequence). CDR3: CASSQALNEQFF. CDR3 DNA: TGTGCCAGCAGTCAGGCTCTCAATGAGCAGTTCTTC.

The chain uses TRBV5-4 and TRBJ2-3, with TRBD2 matching 9 bases. Losses at the gene ends were 1 base for V and 2 bases for J; bases not matched to a gene: 5. The CDR3 extends over 16 amino acids. The germline gives CDR1 SGHNT, CDR2 YYREEE (reference sequence). CDR3 nucleotide sequence: TGTGCCAGCAGCTTGAGTAGCGGGGGATACACAGATACGCAGTATTTT. Encoded protein: CASSLSSGGYTDTQYF.

This clone has just one count. The rearrangement joins TRBV6-1 to TRBJ1-3; a possible D gene is TRBD1 (6 bases). The germline CDR1 and CDR2 sequences are MNHNS and SASEGT. The CDR3 consists of 15 residues. Trimming removed 5 bases at V and 0 bases at J, with 11 bases between. Written as DNA, the CDR3 is TGTGCCAGCAGTTCGACAGGTTTCTCTGGAAACACCATATATTTT. Its protein product is CASSSTGFSGNTIYF.

This clone was counted at least ten times. The chain recombines TRBV6-5 with TRBJ2-7, with 8 nucleotides matching TRBD1. Germline values: CDR1 MNHEY, CDR2 SVGAGI. The CDR3 covers 14 residues. The trim removed 8 bases at V and 3 bases at J, leaving 9 bases unmatched. The CDR3 DNA is TGTGCCAGCGGTACCGGGACAGGAATCTACGAGCAGTACTTC. Translating gives CASGTGTGIYEQYF.

This chain links TRBV10-3 with TRBJ2-3; TRBD2 agrees at 11 bases. Germline V gene data show CDR1 as ENHRY and CDR2 as SYGVKD. After removal of 10 bases from V and 1 base from J, the junction contained 7 bases not matched to a gene. The CDR3 loop spans 15 amino acids. This CDR3 reads CASGVSGGGTDTQYF. For the CDR3, the DNA is TGTGCCAGCGGCGTTAGCGGGGGGGGCACAGATACGCAGTATTTT.

The chain joins TRBV13 to TRBJ2-7; tentative D call: TRBD1 (5 bases). The CDR3 totals 17 residues. V lost 4 bases to trimming and J lost 5 bases, with 24 bases between them. CDR1 is PRHDT and CDR2 is FYEKMQ in the germline V gene (reference sequence). DNA of the CDR3: TGTGCCAGCAGCTCACTTACGCCCCTTAGGGGATTCCACGAGCAGTACTTC. Translating gives CASSSLTPLRGFHEQYF.

V is TRBV5-1 and J is TRBJ2-3; 11 positions match TRBD1. V dropped 4 bases and J dropped 4; count of bases not matched to a gene: 8. The CDR3 spans 16 residues. CDR1 and CDR2 from the germline V gene are SGHRS and YFSETQ. The CDR3 bases are TGCGCCAGCAGCCAGGGGACAGGGGGTAGGTCAGATACGCAGTATTTT. Translated, it gives CASSQGTGGRSDTQYF.

This chain connects TRBV7-6 to TRBJ2-2, with a tentative D call TRBD1 (5 bases). Germline-derived CDR1 and CDR2 are SGHVS and FNYEAQ. This CDR3 has 15 residues. Deletions cut 1 base from V and 4 bases from J, with 10 bases between. CDR3 amino acids: CASSLEAGFTGELFF. The CDR3, as DNA: TGTGCCAGCAGCTTAGAAGCAGGGTTCACCGGGGAGCTGTTTTTT.